This note documents a single TCR beta chain sequence. The data derive from a study of blood T cell repertoires in COVID-19. Everyone who took part was roughly 18 to 100 years old, and they came from about 25 US areas. Participants' own reports of clinical history determined their cohort assignment. Germline CDR1 reads MGHDK; CDR2 reads SYGVNS. J gave up 11 bases and V 2 bases, and 9 bases lay outside the gene matches. The CDR3 sequence is 14 residues long. Profiling relied on immunoSEQ multiplex PCR, and the TCRdb table lists in-frame clones only, not all of them. The repertoire includes 180,000 or so clones, around 82% of them detected once, and 3.6% sits in the top ten.

This clonotype originated in a woman aged 50 to 60 in a cohort exposed to, infected with or recovered from COVID-19 (not recorded which). The sample was PBMCs or T cells enriched from blood (not recorded which). The chain recombines TRBV25-1 with TRBJ2-1; TRBD1 agrees at 7 bases. CDR3 coding DNA: TGTGCCAGCAGTGAAAGTAACAGGGGCCCAAAGCAGTTCTTC. This codes for CASSESNRGPKQFF.